This T cell receptor (beta chain) derives from a study of regulatory dendritic cells for organ transplantation. Study outcomes and limitations: Regulatory dendritic cells appeared to expand memory CD8+ clones less than mature ones. Memory CD8+ T cells were the most oligoclonal; naive cells were highly diverse.

Profiling relied on immunoSEQ multiplex PCR, and the TCRdb table lists in-frame clones only, not all of them. The sample lists 11,000 or so clones, about 75% occurring once. Details on this clone: Its antigen is unknown.

Naive CD45RA+ and memory CD45RO+ CD4+ or CD8+ T cells were FACS-sorted. CDR3 length equals 14 residues. Germline CDR1 and CDR2: SGHVS and FNYEAQ. V was pared by 5 bases and J by 3 bases, with 11 bases between. Sequencing input: memory CD8+ T cells from blood. Subset defined: CD45RO+ memory T cells. This sequence joins TRBV7-6 and TRBJ1-5; D is possibly TRBD1 (6 bases). The TCR comes from a human donor in good health. The CDR3 DNA reads as TGTGCCAGCAGCAAACAGGGTATCAATCAGCCCCAGCATTTT. Amino acid sequence: CASSKQGINQPQHF.